The rows below give T cell receptor beta chains drawn from one sample of a study of T cell responses to AZD1222 COVID-19 vaccine. TCRdb's table, derived via immunoSEQ multiplex PCR, lists solely in-frame clones and lacks some. This sample has about 70,000 clones, with approximately 85% found just once. Here the sequenced sample was peripheral blood, taken on day 0 of MenACWY control vaccination. These receptor sequences come from an adult in good health. Each CDR3 is given with its conserved first and last residue. A D gene is named only where the DNA matches it firmly. Not all rows give a size; the values are once, few, many and, for expanded clones, a class.

clone size	V gene	D gene	J gene	CDR3 DNA	CDR3 protein
-	TRBV24-1	-	TRBJ2-1	TGTGCCACCAGTGATTTCCGGGGGGCCAACTCCTACAATGAGCAGTTCTTC	CATSDFRGANSYNEQFF
-	TRBV6-5	-	TRBJ2-2	TGTGCCAGCAGTTACCCACAGAGCCCGAACACCGGGGAGCTGTTTTTT	CASSYPQSPNTGELFF
few	TRBV5-4	-	TRBJ1-4	TGTGCCAGCAGCTTGGACCGACATAGCGAAAAACTGTTTTTT	CASSLDRHSEKLFF
-	TRBV4-3	TRBD1	TRBJ1-2	TGCGCCAGCAGCCAAGACCGGGACAGGGCATATGGCTACACCTTC	CASSQDRDRAYGYTF
-	TRBV7-6	-	TRBJ1-2	TGTGCCAGCAGCTTAGAGACAGGTCTGGGCTATGGCTACACCTTC	CASSLETGLGYGYTF
-	TRBV25-1	TRBD1	TRBJ2-3	TGTGCCAGCAGTGAGACAGGGGGCGCCGGAGATACGCAGTATTTT	CASSETGGAGDTQYF
-	TRBV28	-	TRBJ1-2	TGTGCCAGCAGTTTAGCGGGGGCCGGCGACTATGGCTACACCTTC	CASSLAGAGDYGYTF
-	TRBV9	-	TRBJ2-7	TGTGCCAGCAGCGTAGACGGGTCTAGCCACTCCTACGAGCAGTACTTC	CASSVDGSSHSYEQYF
-	TRBV6-6	-	TRBJ2-7	TGTGCCAGCAGTTACTTGCAGGTCTCCTACGAGCAGTACTTC	CASSYLQVSYEQYF
-	TRBV27	-	TRBJ1-1	TGTGCCAGCACACGTGGGCTTTTAGCTTTCTTT	CASTRGLLAFF
-	TRBV5-5	-	TRBJ1-2	TGTGCCAGCAGCTTCAGCAGGCCCCAGGGCGGCTACACCTTC	CASSFSRPQGGYTF
-	TRBV28	TRBD2	TRBJ2-7	TGTGCCAGCTGGGGCGGGGGACGCTCCTACGAGCAGTACTTC	CASWGGGRSYEQYF
once	TRBV4-1	-	TRBJ1-5	TGCGCCAGCAGCCAAGAGCAAGGGGGCAATCAGCCCCAGCATTTT	CASSQEQGGNQPQHF
-	TRBV6-6	-	TRBJ1-3	TGTGCCAGCAGTTACACTGCCAGCACCTCTGGAAACACCATATATTTT	CASSYTASTSGNTIYF
-	TRBV20-1	-	TRBJ1-3	TGCAGTGCTAGGACTGGAAACACCATATATTTT	CSARTGNTIYF
-	TRBV9	-	TRBJ2-6	TGTGCCAGCAGCGTAGCCCCGTCCCCGTCTGGGGCCAACGTCCTGACTTTC	CASSVAPSPSGANVLTF
-	TRBV4-1	-	TRBJ2-1	TGCGCCAGCAGCCAAGATCGGGGGAGCTACAATGAGCAGTTCTTC	CASSQDRGSYNEQFF
-	TRBV30	TRBD2	TRBJ2-5	TGTGCCTGGAAGGGACTAGGAGAAGGGGAGACCCAGTACTTC	CAWKGLGEGETQYF
-	TRBV15	-	TRBJ1-3	TGTGCCACCAGCAATTCGGTCGCCTCTGGAAACACCATATATTTT	CATSNSVASGNTIYF
-	TRBV30	-	TRBJ1-5	TGTGCCTGTAGGCAGAACAGCAATCAGCCCCAGCATTTT	CACRQNSNQPQHF
-	TRBV11-2	-	TRBJ2-5	TGTGCCAGCAGCTTAGAGGGGCAGTTCCAAGAGACCCAGTACTTC	CASSLEGQFQETQYF
-	TRBV4-1	-	TRBJ1-3	TGCGCCAGCAGCCAAGATGCAGGCGGAAACACCATATATTTT	CASSQDAGGNTIYF
once	TRBV5-6	-	TRBJ1-2	TGTGCCAGCAGCTTGGGGCGTGGGGTTACCTTC	CASSLGRGVTF
-	TRBV28	-	TRBJ1-4	TGTGCCAGCAGTTTCTTACATGAAAAACTGTTTTTT	CASSFLHEKLFF
-	TRBV27	-	TRBJ1-1	TGTGCCAGCGGTAAGTGGAACACTGAAGCTTTCTTT	CASGKWNTEAFF
-	TRBV18	TRBD1	TRBJ1-2	TGTGCCAGCTCACCCGGAACAGGGGTCTTTAGCGGCTACACCTTC	CASSPGTGVFSGYTF
-	TRBV29-1	TRBD1	TRBJ1-1	TGCAGCGGTAACAGGGGAAACACTGAAGCTTTCTTT	CSGNRGNTEAFF
-	TRBV10-2	TRBD1	TRBJ1-5	TGCGCCAGCAGTGGCCCGGGACAGGGGGGTGGGCTAAATCAGCCCCAGCATTTT	CASSGPGQGGGLNQPQHF
-	TRBV4-3	TRBD1	TRBJ1-2	TGCGCCAGCAGCCAAGACCTTGACAGGGCGGCCCTGCGGGGCTACACCTTC	CASSQDLDRAALRGYTF
-	TRBV12-3/TRBV12-4	-	TRBJ1-2	TGTGCCAGCAGCGCGGGCCAATCCTATGGCTACACCTTC	CASSAGQSYGYTF
once	TRBV2	-	TRBJ1-2	TGTGCCAGCAGTGGGTATGGAGGCTACACCTTC	CASSGYGGYTF
-	TRBV3-1/TRBV3-2	-	TRBJ2-3	TGTGCCAGCAGCCGGGGAGGAGGAACAGATACGCAGTATTTT	CASSRGGGTDTQYF
-	TRBV7-6	TRBD2	TRBJ2-1	TGTGCCAGCAGCTTAGTAGCGGGGTCCCACAATGAGCAGTTCTTC	CASSLVAGSHNEQFF
-	TRBV19	TRBD1	TRBJ2-1	TGTGCCAGTAGTATGGGACAGTTCCCCTACAATGAGCAGTTCTTC	CASSMGQFPYNEQFF
-	TRBV6-2/TRBV6-3	TRBD2	TRBJ2-2	TGTGCCAGCAGTTACTCGATTCAGCGGGGGACTTACACCGGGGAGCTGTTTTTT	CASSYSIQRGTYTGELFF